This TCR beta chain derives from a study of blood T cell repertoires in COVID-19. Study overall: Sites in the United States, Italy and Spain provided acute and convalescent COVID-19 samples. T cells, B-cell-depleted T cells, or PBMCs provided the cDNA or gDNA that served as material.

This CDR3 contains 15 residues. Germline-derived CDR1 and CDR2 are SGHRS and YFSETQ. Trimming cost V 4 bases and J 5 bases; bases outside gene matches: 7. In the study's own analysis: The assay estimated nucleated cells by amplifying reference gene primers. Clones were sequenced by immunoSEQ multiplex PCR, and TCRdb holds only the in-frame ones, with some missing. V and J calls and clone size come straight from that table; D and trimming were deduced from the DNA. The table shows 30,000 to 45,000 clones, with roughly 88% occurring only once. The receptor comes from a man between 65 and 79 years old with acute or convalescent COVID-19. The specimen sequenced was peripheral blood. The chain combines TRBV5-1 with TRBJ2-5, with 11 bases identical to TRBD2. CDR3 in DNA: TGCGCCAGCAGCCTTATGACTAGCGGGATGGAGACCCAGTACTTC. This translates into CASSLMTSGMETQYF.